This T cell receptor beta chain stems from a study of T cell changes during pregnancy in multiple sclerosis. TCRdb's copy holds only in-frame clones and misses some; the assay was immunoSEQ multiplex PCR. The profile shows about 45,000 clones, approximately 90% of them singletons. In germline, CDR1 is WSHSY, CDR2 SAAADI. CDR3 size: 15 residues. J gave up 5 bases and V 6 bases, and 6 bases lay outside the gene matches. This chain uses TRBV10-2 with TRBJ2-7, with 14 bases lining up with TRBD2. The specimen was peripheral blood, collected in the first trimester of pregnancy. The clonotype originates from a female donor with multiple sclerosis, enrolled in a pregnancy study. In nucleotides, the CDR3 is TGCGCCAGCAGGCAGACTAGCGGGGGGGGCGACGAGCAGTACTTC. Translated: CASRQTSGGGDEQYF.